The 8 T cell receptor beta chains below were found in one sample sequenced in a study of T cell repertoires in cytomegalovirus infection. MiXCR, run by TCRdb on the reads, gives a single entry per CDR3 protein. The data contain hundreds of thousands of distinct CDR3 sequences, approximately 24% of them seen just once; the ten biggest clones take up 8%. Sample: CD8+ T cells from PBMCs. The receptors were gathered from a human donor in good health (CMV status not recorded). Some clones in this sample may be carry-over from other donors' samples.

Many counts were recorded for this clonotype. The rearrangement uses TRBV7-2 and TRBJ2-1; D is undetermined. CDR1 and CDR2 (germline): SGHTA, FQGNSA. Trimming left V 4 bases short and J 5 bases short, with 3 bases between. The CDR3 length is 11 residues. The CDR3 DNA reads as TGTGCCAGCAGCTCTAACAATGAGCAGTTCTTC. As protein: CASSSNNEQFF.

The rearrangement links TRBV6-2 or TRBV6-3 to TRBJ2-1, with D possibly called TRBD1 or TRBD2 (5 bases each). The germline V and J ends were trimmed by 2 bases and 0 bases, with 8 bases remaining between them. The CDR3 consists of 15 residues. The germline V gene encodes CDR1 MNHEY and CDR2 SVGEGT. Here the CDR3 reads CASSYGGNSYNEQFF. In DNA, the CDR3 is TGTGCCAGCAGTTACGGGGGAAACTCCTACAATGAGCAGTTCTTC.

This clonotype was seen a handful of times. This chain uses TRBV5-8 with TRBJ2-1, with D perhaps matching TRBD1 or TRBD2 (6 bases each). The CDR3 covers 17 residues. Deletions cut 6 bases from V and 4 bases from J, with 23 bases between. CDR1 is SGHTS and CDR2 is YDEGEE in the germline V gene. The chain's CDR3 is CASTSPAGTRRYNEQFF. CDR3 nucleotide sequence: TGTGCCAGCACCAGCCCCGCGGGGACAAGGAGATACAATGAGCAGTTCTTC.

As for this clonotype: Sequence at one end of the junction differs from germline and may be a read error. This chain links TRBV3-1 with TRBJ2-1; weak D call: TRBD1 (6 bases). The germline V gene has CDR1 LGHDT and CDR2 YNNKEL (reference sequence). The CDR3 sequence is 15 residues long. CDR3 bases: TGTGCCGGCAGCCCGGGGACAAGAACCTACAATGAGCAGTTCTTC. Translated: CAGSPGTRTYNEQFF.

On this clonotype itself: A much more abundant neighbour one base away suggests this may be a read error. This chain uses TRBV7-6 with TRBJ2-2, with a possible D match to TRBD1 (6 bases). Between the trimmed V and J ends, which lost 5 bases and 1 base, there was a span of 14 bases. The CDR3 is 16 amino acids. Germline CDR1 reads SGHVS; CDR2 reads FNYEAQ. The DNA for the CDR3 is TGTGCCAGCAGCCCAGGGGCCACCTTGAACACCGGGGAGCTGTTTTTT. Its translation: CASSPGATLNTGELFF. Drawing the rest from reference TRBV7-6 and TRBJ2-2, the complete variable domain is GAGVSQSPRYKVTKRGQDVALRCDPISGHVSLYWYRQALGQGPEFLTYFNYEAQQDKSGLPNDRFSAERPEGSISTLTIQRTEQRDSAMYRCASSPGATLNTGELFFGEGSRLTVL.

V is TRBV9 and J is TRBJ2-2; 7 nucleotides agree with TRBD1. In germline, CDR1 is SGDLS, CDR2 YYNGEE. V shed 3 bases, J shed 1 base, and the junction held 6 bases outside the gene matches. This CDR3 is 16 amino acids long. In nucleotides, the CDR3 is TGTGCCAGCAGCGGTCGGACAGGACAGAACACCGGGGAGCTGTTTTTT. Translation gives CASSGRTGQNTGELFF.

The rearrangement uses TRBV20-1 and TRBJ2-2; perhaps TRBD1 as D (5 bases). Germline CDR1 and CDR2: DFQATT and SNEGSKA (reference sequence). Trimming pared 0 bases from V and 4 bases from J, leaving 12 bases between. This CDR3 comprises 15 residues. The CDR3 DNA reads as TGCAGTGCTAGAGATCCCCAGGGTGGCACCGGGGAGCTGTTTTTT. Its protein product is CSARDPQGGTGELFF.

The chain employs TRBV6-2 or TRBV6-3 and TRBJ2-7; 14 bases are shared with TRBD2. The germline V gene has CDR1 MNHEY and CDR2 SVGEGT. V was pared by 6 bases and J by 6 bases, with 16 bases of the junction left unmatched. The CDR3 covers 18 residues. The CDR3 nucleotides read TGTGCCAGCAGCCGAACCCTCCTCGGGACTAGCGGGGGAAGCGAGCAGTACGTC. Translating gives CASSRTLLGTSGGSEQYV.